Sequencing of this T cell receptor beta chain was carried out in a study of T cell changes during pregnancy in multiple sclerosis. The repertoire was sequenced with immunoSEQ multiplex PCR; TCRdb's copy has only in-frame clones and lacks some. This sample has 75,000 to 95,000 clones, with approximately 90% found just once. The CDR3 consists of 14 residues. V lost 7 bases and J 4 bases, leaving 15 bases between the germline ends. Looked up from germline, CDR1 is MNHNS and CDR2 is SASEGT. Sequencing was performed on peripheral blood, taken before pregnancy. The sequence was obtained from a female donor with multiple sclerosis, enrolled in a pregnancy study. The chain uses TRBV6-1 and TRBJ2-3; D not certain. CDR3 nucleotides: TGTGCCAGCACCGCCCTTGCTGGAGCAGATACGCAGTATTTT. Its protein is CASTALAGADTQYF.